The clone carrying this T cell receptor beta chain was found once. Its matching antigen is unknown. In the authors' methods: With immunoSEQ giving junction-only sequences and no quality scores, filtering differed. The method was immunoSEQ multiplex PCR; TCRdb's version includes in-frame clones alone and lacks a portion of them. V and J calls and clone size are those listed in that table; D and trimming were worked out from the DNA. The sample records roughly 1.5 million clones, around 98% being singletons. This sample stems from a study of shared clonotypes between healthy human individuals. Looking at the study overall: A donor's plate count was three for CD4 naive and three for CD4 memory; CD8 naive had two and CD8 memory one. Notes on the study in general: Rarefaction indicated that sorted-subset sequencing remained incomplete although depth was large.

V lost 0 bases to trimming and J lost 2 bases; unmatched junction nucleotides: 10. Germline V lookup: CDR1 SGHAT, CDR2 FQNNGV. The CDR3 is 17 residues long. Division of CD4+ cells produced a CD45RA+ naive subset and a CD45RA-negative memory subset. J is TRBJ2-7 and V is TRBV11-2; 7 bases are a match to TRBD2. The receptor comes from a man in his thirties or forties in good health. The sample consisted of naive CD4+ T cells sorted from blood. Stated subset: CD45RA+ positively selected. The CDR3 protein is CASSLDIGLADTYEQYF. The CDR3 region has the DNA TGTGCCAGCAGCTTAGATATCGGGCTAGCGGATACCTACGAGCAGTACTTC. The variable domain in full, with the rest retrieved from reference TRBV11-2 and TRBJ2-7, is EAGVAQSPRYKIIEKRQSVAFWCNPISGHATLYWYQQILGQGPKLLIQFQNNGVVDDSQLPKDRFSAERLKGVDSTLKIQPAKLEDSAVYLCASSLDIGLADTYEQYFGPGTRLTVT.